The 28 T cell receptor beta chains reported below all come from one sample, sequenced in a study of beta chain features in type 1 diabetes. All of the isolated RNA was reverse transcribed, so expressed TCRB transcripts were sequenced. Some clones are missing from TCRdb's copy, which holds only in-frame ones; the method was immunoSEQ multiplex PCR. The sample comprises 400,000 to 500,000 clones, approximately 14% of which are singletons, and approximately 0.038% rests with the top ten. Material: naive CD4+ T cells from blood. The origin of the receptors is a man under 40 in good health.

This clone has a handful of counts. This chain links TRBV2 with TRBJ2-5; D may be TRBD1 (6 bases). The CDR3 has 14 amino acids. V lost 8 bases and J 0 bases, leaving 13 bases between the germline ends. Germline values: CDR1 SNHLY, CDR2 FYNNEI. CDR3 sequence: CASVRGQYQETQYF. For the CDR3, the DNA is TGTGCCAGCGTTCGTGGACAGTACCAAGAGACCCAGTACTTC.

This clone was recorded once. J is TRBJ2-1 and V is TRBV7-9; TRBD2 aligns across 7 bases. There are 18 residues in the CDR3. The ends lost 1 base at V and 6 bases at J; junction bases unmatched: 15. Germline CDR1 and CDR2: SEHNR and FQNEAQ (reference sequence). As DNA, the CDR3 is TGTGCCAGCAGCTTAGTTGGGAGGGGACTTCTAATCGTCAATGAGCAGTTCTTC. It specifies CASSLVGRGLLIVNEQFF.

V gene TRBV4-2 combines with J gene TRBJ2-5; D assignment may be TRBD1 or TRBD2 (6 bases each). The V and J ends lost 3 bases and 1 base respectively, with 12 bases between them. This CDR3 contains 15 residues. Germline V gene data show CDR1 as LGHNA and CDR2 as YNFKEQ. CDR3 loop: CASSHAGHGQETQYF. The CDR3 DNA is TGTGCCAGCAGCCACGCGGGACACGGCCAAGAGACCCAGTACTTC.

CDR3 nucleotide sequence: TGTGCCTGGAGTGGGAGATTGGGGAGGGCCAAAAACATTCAGTACTTC. Protein: CAWSGRLGRAKNIQYF. V gene TRBV30 combines with J gene TRBJ2-4, with D possibly matching TRBD2 (6 bases). Germline V gives CDR1 GTSNPN, CDR2 SVGIG (reference sequence). Deletions cut 1 base from V and 1 base from J, with 14 bases between. This CDR3 has 16 residues.

There are a few counts of this clone. This chain uses TRBV4-2 with TRBJ2-7, with D uncertain. Germline V gene data show CDR1 as LGHNA and CDR2 as YNFKEQ. The CDR3 sequence is 12 residues long. Trimming took 4 bases from V and 7 from J, leaving 11 bases between them. The CDR3 sequence: CASSPPPLEQYV. DNA for the CDR3: TGTGCCAGCAGCCCCCCCCCGTTAGAGCAGTACGTC.

A few counts support this clone. The gene calls are TRBV7-2 and TRBJ2-7, with D perhaps matching TRBD2 (6 bases). The CDR3 extends over 13 amino acids. V lost 4 bases, J lost 4 bases, and 11 bases lay in between. CDR1 is SGHTA, CDR2 FQGNSA, per germline. The CDR3 nucleotides read TGTGCCAGCAGCTCCGTTGGAGGGTACGAGCAGTACGTC. As protein: CASSSVGGYEQYV.

V usage is TRBV5-6 and J usage is TRBJ2-7; perhaps TRBD2 as D (6 bases). The germline V and J ends were trimmed by 0 bases and 7 bases, with 11 bases remaining between them. Germline CDR1 and CDR2: SGHDT and YYEEEE. The CDR3 loop spans 13 amino acids. The CDR3 is CASSLGREREQYV. The CDR3 DNA sequence: TGTGCCAGCAGCTTGGGGCGGGAACGAGAGCAGTACGTC.

The chain recombines TRBV19 with TRBJ2-1, with D tentatively TRBD1 (6 bases). Germline CDR1 reads LNHDA; CDR2 reads SQIVND (reference sequence). The CDR3 extends over 13 amino acids. V lost 6 bases, J lost 7 bases, and 13 bases lay in between. CDR3 sequence (DNA): TGTGCCAGTAGCCTATCAGGGGATAATGAGCAGTTCTTC. Encoded protein: CASSLSGDNEQFF.

This clone has a handful of counts. This rearrangement joins TRBV5-4 to TRBJ2-1, with 8 bases lining up with TRBD2. The CDR3 has 16 amino acids. The V segment lost 4 bases and the J segment 6 bases; nucleotides outside the gene matches: 12. Germline V gene lookup returns CDR1 SGHNT and CDR2 YYREEE (reference sequence). In DNA, the CDR3 is TGTGCCAGCAGCGAAAGTAGACTAGCGACAGTCAATGAGCAGTTCTTC. Protein sequence: CASSESRLATVNEQFF. Drawing the rest from reference TRBV5-4 and TRBJ2-1, the complete variable domain is ETGVTQSPTHLIKTRGQQVTLRCSSQSGHNTVSWYQQALGQGPQFIFQYYREEENGRGNFPPRFSGLQFPNYSSELNVNALELDDSALYLCASSESRLATVNEQFFGPGTRLTVL.

V usage is TRBV5-1 and J usage is TRBJ2-7, with 9 nucleotides matching TRBD1. Germline values: CDR1 SGHRS, CDR2 YFSETQ. CDR3 length: 16 residues. Trimming cost V 4 bases and J 4 bases; bases outside gene matches: 12. CDR3 in amino acids: CASSPSPGTGKYEQYF. CDR3 sequence (DNA): TGCGCCAGCAGCCCGTCACCCGGGACAGGGAAATACGAGCAGTACTTC.

The chain links TRBV4-1 to TRBJ2-2; D unclear. The V end lost 1 base, the J end lost 5 bases, and 8 bases lay between the germline ends. The CDR3 covers 14 residues. CDR1 is MGHRA, CDR2 YSYEKL, per germline. The CDR3, as DNA: TGCGCCAGCAGCCAAGGGGAACTTACCGGGGAGCTGTTTTTT. Its translation is CASSQGELTGELFF.

This clone has more than one count but fewer than ten. The chain recombines TRBV2 with TRBJ2-3; D tentatively fits TRBD1 or TRBD2 (6 bases each). Per germline, CDR1 SNHLY and CDR2 FYNNEI. This CDR3 has 16 residues. Trimming stripped 5 bases from V and 5 bases from J, with 20 bases between. CDR3 DNA sequence: TGTGCCAGCAGTTTGCCGGGGGCGCCCGCGAAAGATACGCAGTATTTT. It is translated as CASSLPGAPAKDTQYF.

This clone was counted only a few times. The CDR3 loop is CATSRGNNEQFF. CDR3 bases: TGTGCCACCAGCAGAGGAAACAATGAGCAGTTCTTC. The chain couples TRBV15 to TRBJ2-1; D unclear. This CDR3 contains 12 residues. With 1 base removed from V and 5 bases from J, the gap between germline ends came to 3 bases. Germline CDR1 reads LNHNV; CDR2 reads YYDKDF (reference sequence).

CDR3 DNA sequence: TGTGCCAGCAGTGAGGCAGGCTCCTCCATGAACACTGAAGCTTTCTTT. This translates into CASSEAGSSMNTEAFF. V and J are TRBV2 and TRBJ1-1; D gene ambiguous. V lost 3 bases to trimming and J lost 0 bases, with 14 bases between them. CDR3 size: 16 residues. From germline, CDR1 is SNHLY and CDR2 FYNNEI.

This clone appeared a single time. The V gene is TRBV29-1, the J gene TRBJ2-3, with D perhaps matching TRBD1 (5 bases). The CDR3 totals 12 residues. V lost 7 bases to trimming and J lost 7 bases, with 15 bases between them. CDR1 is SQVTM, CDR2 ANQGSEA, per germline. The CDR3 DNA is TGCAGCGCCGGACAAGGTTATAATACGCAGTATTTT. Translated, it gives CSAGQGYNTQYF.

The V call is TRBV10-3, the J call TRBJ2-1; 8 bases map to TRBD1. The germline CDR1 and CDR2 sequences are ENHRY and SYGVKD. The CDR3 is made up of 14 amino acids. With V trimmed by 8 bases and J by 2 bases, 5 bases remained unmatched. This CDR3 reads CAIQATGAYNEQFF. The CDR3 DNA sequence: TGTGCCATCCAGGCGACAGGGGCCTACAATGAGCAGTTCTTC.

This clone occurred once. The rearrangement uses TRBV9 and TRBJ2-5; 12 positions match TRBD2. In germline, CDR1 is SGDLS, CDR2 YYNGEE. V gave up 4 bases and J gave up 7 bases; unmatched junction bases: 8. The CDR3 is made up of 15 amino acids. DNA for the CDR3: TGTGCCAGCAGCTCCGGACTAGCGGGGACTATGACCCAGTACTTC. Its protein is CASSSGLAGTMTQYF.

This clone has a handful of counts. The J gene is TRBJ2-7, the V gene TRBV11-3; the D is unclear. Germline loops: CDR1 SGHNT, CDR2 YENEEA. The CDR3 is made up of 15 amino acids. V lost 0 bases to trimming and J lost 4 bases, with 13 bases between them. DNA of the CDR3: TGTGCCAGCAGCTTAGATCACGACGGACGGTACGAGCAGTACGTC. It is translated as CASSLDHDGRYEQYV.

A few counts support this clone. V is TRBV18 and J is TRBJ1-1; possibly TRBD1 for D (5 bases). The germline V and J ends were trimmed by 5 bases and 2 bases, with 9 bases remaining between them. The V gene's germline CDR1 is KGHSH and CDR2 LQKENI. The CDR3 is made up of 13 amino acids. The CDR3 region is CASSGTANTEAFF. In DNA, the CDR3 is TGTGCCAGCTCAGGGACGGCAAACACTGAAGCTTTCTTT.

This chain links TRBV27 with TRBJ1-4, with 9 positions matching TRBD1. This CDR3 region has 15 residues. V lost 1 base to trimming and J lost 4 bases; unmatched junction nucleotides: 1. CDR1 is MNHEY, CDR2 SMNVEV, per germline (reference sequence). CDR3 nucleotide sequence: TGTGCCAGCAGTTTATTGGGACAGGGTAATGAAAAACTGTTTTTT. Encoded protein: CASSLLGQGNEKLFF. The variable domain in full, with the rest retrieved from reference TRBV27 and TRBJ1-4, is EAQVTQNPRYLITVTGKKLTVTCSQNMNHEYMSWYRQDPGLGLRQIYYSMNVEVTDKGDVPEGYKVSRKEKRNFPLILESPSPNQTSLYFCASSLLGQGNEKLFFGSGTQLSVL.

CDR3 sequence: CASSLDSAGNTIYF. CDR3 nucleotide sequence: TGTGCCAGCAGCCTGGACAGTGCTGGAAACACCATATATTTT. The J gene is TRBJ1-3, the V gene TRBV5-4; maybe TRBD1 (6 bases). The CDR3 totals 14 residues. Germline values: CDR1 SGHNT, CDR2 YYREEE (reference sequence). Trimming left V 4 bases short and J 2 bases short, with 10 bases between.

The table lists this clone with a few counts. The chain recombines TRBV18 with TRBJ2-5; tentative D call: TRBD1 (6 bases). Germline lookup yields CDR1 KGHSH and CDR2 LQKENI. The CDR3 covers 15 residues. Deletions cut 6 bases from V and 1 base from J, with 15 bases between. CDR3 in amino acids: CASSPGTTLQETQYF. In DNA, the CDR3 is TGTGCCAGCTCGCCCGGGACAACCCTCCAAGAGACCCAGTACTTC.

This chain joins TRBV29-1 and TRBJ2-7, with 10 bases that match TRBD1. Trimming cost V 5 bases and J 3 bases; bases outside gene matches: 4. The CDR3 is 13 amino acids. Germline CDR1 SQVTM, CDR2 ANQGSEA. Here the CDR3 reads CSVSGDRGYEQYF. As DNA, the CDR3 is TGCAGCGTTTCGGGGGACAGGGGCTACGAGCAGTACTTC.

V is TRBV25-1 and J is TRBJ2-3; perhaps TRBD1 as D (6 bases). The CDR3 is 12 amino acids. Trimming left V 6 bases short and J 5 bases short, with 9 bases between. CDR1 is MGHDK and CDR2 is SYGVNS in the germline V gene. The CDR3: CASRETGDTQYF. The CDR3 coding sequence is TGTGCCAGCAGAGAGACAGGAGATACGCAGTATTTT.

This clone was picked up a small number of times. V gene TRBV9 combines with J gene TRBJ1-4, with 9 nucleotides matching TRBD1. From germline, CDR1 is SGDLS and CDR2 YYNGEE. V shed 4 bases, J shed 8 bases, and the junction held 12 bases outside the gene matches. The CDR3 length is 16 residues. The CDR3 nucleotides read TGTGCCAGCAGCCTTGCAACAGGGGGCGGCTGGGAAAAACTGTTTTTT. Protein sequence: CASSLATGGGWEKLFF. The whole variable domain, filled in from reference TRBV9 and TRBJ1-4, reads DSGVTQTPKHLITATGQRVTLRCSPRSGDLSVYWYQQSLDQGLQFLIQYYNGEERAKGNILERFSAQQFPDLHSELNLSSLELGDSALYFCASSLATGGGWEKLFFGSGTQLSVL.

This clone was counted a few times. The chain couples TRBV9 to TRBJ2-3; 10 positions agree with TRBD2. Per germline, CDR1 SGDLS and CDR2 YYNGEE. V shed 4 bases and J 8 bases; nucleotides not matched to a gene: 10. The length of the CDR3 is 15 residues. CDR3 residues: CASSSTSGILGTQYF. The DNA for the CDR3 is TGTGCCAGCAGCTCAACTAGCGGGATTTTGGGTACGCAGTATTTT.

The CDR3 region has the DNA TGTGCCAGCAGTCCGGCGGGGGCTTCCAATACGCAGTATTTT. Residues: CASSPAGASNTQYF. The chain employs TRBV6-5 and TRBJ2-3, with D tentatively TRBD2 (7 bases). This CDR3 is built from 14 residues. V shed 5 bases and J shed 7 bases, with 16 bases lying between them. Germline V gives CDR1 MNHEY, CDR2 SVGAGI.

This clone was counted a few times. This chain joins TRBV7-2 and TRBJ2-3; unclear D gene. Between the trimmed V and J ends, which lost 4 bases and 2 bases, there was a span of 10 bases. In germline, CDR1 is SGHTA, CDR2 FQGNSA. This CDR3 spans 14 amino acids. CDR3 coding DNA: TGTGCCAGCAGCTCCCCGCTACCCACAGATACGCAGTATTTT. It translates to CASSSPLPTDTQYF. The full variable domain, completed using reference TRBV7-2 and TRBJ2-3, is GAGVSQSPSNKVTEKGKDVELRCDPISGHTALYWYRQSLGQGLEFLIYFQGNSAPDKSGLPSDRFSAERTGGSVSTLTIQRTQQEDSAVYLCASSSPLPTDTQYFGPGTRLTVL.